This T cell receptor (beta chain) derives from a study of response to subunit inactivated influenza vaccine. Study observations and caveats: Authors proposed each seasonal influenza vaccination draws in few new T cells.

Per germline, CDR1 LGHNA and CDR2 YNFKEQ. V shed 3 bases and J shed 1 base, with 7 bases lying between them. This CDR3 region has 14 residues. This clonotype was seen many times. Its antigen is not known. TCRdb reprocessed the RT-PCR reads with MiXCR, giving one entry per CDR3 protein. The table records 400,000 to 650,000 distinct CDR3 sequences, around 7.9% of them present only once. The V call is TRBV4-2, the J call TRBJ2-4; unclear D gene. This material consisted of PBMCs from blood, taken 23 months after vaccination. The origin of this receptor is a man aged 50 to 69 who received an inactivated influenza vaccine. CDR3 sequence: CASSQENAKNIQYF. The DNA for the CDR3 is TGTGCCAGCAGCCAGGAAAACGCCAAAAACATTCAGTACTTC.